These T cell receptor beta chains were read from a single sample in a study of T cells after yellow fever vaccination. TCRdb reprocessed the 5' RACE reads via MiXCR and lists one record per CDR3 protein. Of 150,000 to 200,000 distinct CDR3 sequences listed, around 9.3% are singletons. The specimen comprised CD8+ T cells sorted from PBMCs, sampled 45 days after the yellow fever booster vaccination. The receptors shown here come from a young man who received the YFV17D yellow fever vaccine. The CDR3 runs from the conserved cysteine through the conserved F or W. D genes are given only for firm matches. Size tells how often a clone was seen (once, few, many) or the class of an expanded clone, and some rows leave it out.

V,J,size,D,CDR3,DNA
TRBV7-2,TRBJ1-2,NA,NA,CASSLAGSDGGLYGYTF,TGTGCCAGCAGCTTAGCAGGGTCGGACGGGGGACTCTATGGCTACACCTTC
TRBV10-3,TRBJ1-3,NA,NA,CAISTGSGNTIYF,TGTGCCATCAGTACAGGGTCAGGAAACACCATATATTTT
TRBV4-1,TRBJ2-5,many,NA,CASSQEGDGAQYF,TGCGCCAGCAGCCAAGAGGGGGACGGGGCCCAGTACTTC
TRBV30,TRBJ2-6,few,TRBD1,CAWRDRVTGANVLTF,TGTGCCTGGCGAGACAGGGTAACTGGGGCCAACGTCCTGACTTTC
TRBV20-1,TRBJ1-6,NA,NA,CSPYDHSNSPLHF,TGCAGTCCCTACGACCACAGTAATTCACCCCTCCACTTT
TRBV3-1,TRBJ1-2,many,NA,CASSPYYPTANYGYTF,TGTGCCAGCAGCCCTTACTACCCTACCGCTAACTATGGCTACACCTTC
TRBV7-9,TRBJ2-5,few,NA,CASSLAGRDGPEYF,TGTGCCAGCAGCTTAGCGGGACGGGACGGGCCGGAGTACTTC
TRBV28,TRBJ2-3,many,TRBD2,CASSPTGGGPATDTQYF,TGTGCCAGCAGTCCCACGGGGGGGGGTCCCGCAACTGATACGCAGTATTTT
TRBV12-3/TRBV12-4,TRBJ1-1,NA,NA,CASSLTTHTEAFF,TGTGCCAGCAGTTTAACAACGCACACTGAAGCTTTCTTT
TRBV12-3/TRBV12-4,TRBJ2-7,NA,NA,CASSSAGAYEQYF,TGTGCCAGCAGTTCAGCGGGCGCCTACGAGCAGTACTTC
TRBV6-5,TRBJ2-7,few,TRBD1,CASIGQGVKTEQYF,TGTGCCAGCATCGGACAGGGGGTTAAGACGGAGCAGTACTTC
TRBV12-3/TRBV12-4,TRBJ2-2,few,NA,CASSLPRGELFF,TGTGCCAGCAGCCTCCCCCGCGGGGAGCTGTTTTTT
TRBV4-2,TRBJ2-5,NA,TRBD2,CASSQEASGGETQYF,TGTGCCAGCAGCCAAGAGGCTAGCGGGGGGGAGACCCAGTACTTC
TRBV19,TRBJ1-2,many,NA,CASKADGYTF,TGTGCCAGTAAGGCGGATGGCTACACCTTC
TRBV2,TRBJ2-5,many,NA,CASSRGEQETQYF,TGTGCCAGTAGCAGGGGCGAACAAGAGACCCAGTACTTC
TRBV6-5,TRBJ2-7,NA,TRBD1,CASSYADRAYEQYF,TGTGCCAGCAGTTACGCGGACAGGGCCTACGAGCAGTACTTC
TRBV27,TRBJ2-3,few,TRBD2,CASQLAGGLSTDTQYF,TGTGCCAGCCAGCTAGCGGGGGGGCTCAGCACAGATACGCAGTATTTT
TRBV7-2,TRBJ2-5,few,NA,CASSLLQARETQYF,TGTGCCAGCAGCTTATTGCAGGCCCGGGAGACCCAGTACTTC
TRBV14,TRBJ2-2,many,NA,CASSQESAVTGELFF,TGTGCCAGCAGCCAAGAGTCGGCAGTTACCGGGGAGCTGTTTTTT
TRBV5-1,TRBJ2-7,few,TRBD1,CASSDENRGVGEQYF,TGCGCCAGCAGCGACGAGAACAGGGGAGTGGGCGAGCAGTACTTC
TRBV9,TRBJ2-5,few,TRBD2,CASSSSGAKETQYF,TGTGCCAGCAGTAGTAGCGGGGCGAAAGAGACCCAGTACTTC
TRBV12-3/TRBV12-4,TRBJ1-3,NA,NA,CASSLTGAGGNTIYF,TGTGCCAGCAGTTTAACCGGGGCAGGAGGAAACACCATATATTTT
TRBV6-6,TRBJ2-2,NA,NA,CASSTSRGLGTGELFF,TGTGCCAGCAGTACATCTAGGGGTTTAGGCACCGGGGAGCTGTTTTTT
TRBV9,TRBJ2-1,NA,NA,CASSFGTLTDEQFF,TGTGCCAGCAGCTTCGGGACACTTACAGATGAGCAGTTCTTC
TRBV27,TRBJ1-5,few,NA,CASGAYSNQPQHF,TGTGCCAGCGGGGCATATAGCAATCAGCCCCAGCATTTT
TRBV19,TRBJ2-3,few,NA,CASSMGRGTQYF,TGTGCCAGTAGTATGGGTAGAGGTACGCAGTATTTT
TRBV7-9,TRBJ2-5,few,NA,CASRDGLVASETQYF,TGTGCCAGCAGGGATGGCTTGGTAGCCTCAGAGACCCAGTACTTC
TRBV6-4,TRBJ2-1,medium-sized,TRBD2,CASSEAGGSYNEQFF,TGTGCCAGCAGTGAAGCGGGGGGCTCCTACAATGAGCAGTTCTTC
TRBV13,TRBJ2-7,NA,NA,CASSLGMVGNYEQYF,TGTGCCAGCAGCTTAGGTATGGTTGGGAACTACGAGCAGTACTTC
TRBV7-9,TRBJ1-3,few,NA,CASSLRWAGSSGNTIYF,TGTGCCAGCAGCTTACGGTGGGCAGGGAGCTCTGGAAACACCATATATTTT
TRBV20-1,TRBJ1-5,few,TRBD1,CSARDVQGWQPQHF,TGCAGTGCTAGAGACGTACAGGGGTGGCAGCCCCAGCATTTT
TRBV10-3,TRBJ2-5,NA,TRBD1,CAISGGTGLQETQYF,TGTGCCATCAGTGGGGGGACAGGCCTCCAAGAGACCCAGTACTTC
TRBV6-2/TRBV6-3,TRBJ1-1,NA,NA,CASESHGNTEAFF,TGTGCCAGTGAGAGCCATGGGAACACTGAAGCTTTCTTT
TRBV7-9,TRBJ1-4,NA,NA,CASSFSSGSGEKLFF,TGTGCCAGCAGCTTTTCCTCGGGGTCAGGGGAAAAACTGTTTTTT